The following is a T cell receptor (beta chain) sequence with its context. Per the study methods: Reference gene primer amplification in the assay estimated nucleated cell counts. TCRdb's table, derived via immunoSEQ multiplex PCR, lists solely in-frame clones and lacks some. V and J calls and clone size are as listed in that table; D and trimming were resolved from the DNA. The sample consists of 40,000 or so clones, more than 65% of them appearing once. The sample is drawn from a study of blood T cell repertoires in COVID-19. On the study more broadly: Samples came from the United States, Italy and Spain, spanning acute and convalescent COVID-19. PBMCs, B-cell-depleted T cells, or T cells provided the cDNA or gDNA that made up the material.

The CDR3 is 15 amino acids. Germline V gives CDR1 SGHRS, CDR2 YFSETQ. V shed 1 base, J shed 2 bases, and the junction held 4 bases outside the gene matches. This sequence was found in a man in his 70s with acute or convalescent COVID-19. V is TRBV5-1 and J is TRBJ1-2; 8 bases are a match to TRBD1. Sequenced sample: peripheral blood. As DNA, the CDR3 is TGCGCCAGCAGCTTGACCGGACAGGGAAACTATGGCTACACCTTC. Amino acids: CASSLTGQGNYGYTF.